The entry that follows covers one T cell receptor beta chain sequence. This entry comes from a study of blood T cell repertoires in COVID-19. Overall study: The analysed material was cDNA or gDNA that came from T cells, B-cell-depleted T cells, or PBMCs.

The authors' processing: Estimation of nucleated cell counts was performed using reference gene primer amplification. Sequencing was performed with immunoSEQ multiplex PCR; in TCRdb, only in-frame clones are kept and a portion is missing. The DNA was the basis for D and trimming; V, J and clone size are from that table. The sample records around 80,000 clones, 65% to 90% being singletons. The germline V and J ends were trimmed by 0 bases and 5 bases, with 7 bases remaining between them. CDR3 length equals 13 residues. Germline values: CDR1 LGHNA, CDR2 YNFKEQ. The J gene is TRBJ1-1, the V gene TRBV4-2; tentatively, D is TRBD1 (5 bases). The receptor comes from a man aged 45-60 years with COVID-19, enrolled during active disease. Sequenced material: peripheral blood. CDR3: CASSQEGVTEAFF. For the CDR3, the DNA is TGTGCCAGCAGCCAAGAAGGGGTAACTGAAGCTTTCTTT.